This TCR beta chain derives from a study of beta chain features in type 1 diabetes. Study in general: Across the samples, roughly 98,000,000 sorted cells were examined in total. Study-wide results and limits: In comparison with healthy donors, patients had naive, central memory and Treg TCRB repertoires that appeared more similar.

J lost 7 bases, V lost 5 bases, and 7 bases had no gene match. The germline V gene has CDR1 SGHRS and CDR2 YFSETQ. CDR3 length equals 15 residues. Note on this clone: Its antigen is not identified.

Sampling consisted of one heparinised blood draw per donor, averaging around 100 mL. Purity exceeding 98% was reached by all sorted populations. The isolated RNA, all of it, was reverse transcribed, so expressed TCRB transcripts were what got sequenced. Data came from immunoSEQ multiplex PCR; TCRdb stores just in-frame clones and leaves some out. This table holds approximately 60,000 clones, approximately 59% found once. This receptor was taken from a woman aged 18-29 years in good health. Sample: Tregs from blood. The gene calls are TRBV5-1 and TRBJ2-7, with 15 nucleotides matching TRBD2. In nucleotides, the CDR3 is TGCGCCAGCAGTACTTTGGGACTAGCGGGAGGTGAGCAGTACTTC. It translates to CASSTLGLAGGEQYF.